Sequencing of this T cell receptor beta chain was carried out in a study of blood T cell repertoires in COVID-19. This CDR3 is built from 15 residues. From germline, CDR1 is LGHNA and CDR2 YSLEER. V was cut by 1 base and J by 3 bases, with 9 bases left in between. Assay: immunoSEQ multiplex PCR; the TCRdb copy retains only in-frame clones and omits some. The sample lists 100,000 or so clones, 85% occurring once. The chain uses TRBV4-3 and TRBJ2-2; D might be TRBD1 (6 bases). Sequenced sample: peripheral blood. The sequence was obtained from a human donor in a cohort sampled during active COVID-19. This CDR3 reads CASSQGQEYTGELFF. Here the CDR3 DNA reads TGCGCCAGCAGCCAAGGACAGGAGTACACCGGGGAGCTGTTTTTT.